These 19 T cell receptor beta chains were all obtained from the same sample, sequenced in a study of T cell clonality in common variable immunodeficiency. The assay was immunoSEQ multiplex PCR, and TCRdb's table has in-frame clones only and misses some. Found here are about 42,000 clones, no singletons; the ten largest cover over 1.2%. The sequencing sample was made of peripheral blood mononuclear cells. These TCRs come from a person aged 18 to 75 in good health.

This clone has at least ten counts. The read ends 3 residues shy of where the CDR3 ends; the end is completed using the germline J gene. The gene calls are TRBV5-1 and TRBJ2-3, with a possible D match to TRBD1 (5 bases). V was trimmed by 7 bases and J by 4 bases, leaving 16 bases between them. The germline gives CDR1 SGHRS, CDR2 YFSETQ. This CDR3 has 14 amino acids. The CDR3 region is CASGTGIVADTQYF. The sequenced CDR3 bases are TGCGCCAGCGGTACAGGTATTGTCGCAGATACG.

Concerning this clone: The read falls 3 residues short of the CDR3 end, and the missing part is taken from the germline J gene. The rearrangement joins TRBV11-3 to TRBJ2-7; D is possibly TRBD2 (8 bases). Deletions cut 5 bases from V and 6 bases from J, with 17 bases between. There are 14 residues in the CDR3. CDR1 is SGHNT, CDR2 YENEEA, per germline. The sequenced part of the CDR3 DNA is TGTGCCAGCAGCCTCGGGAGGGGGCTTGGCGAG. This codes for CASSLGRGLGE. The entire CDR3 reads CASSLGRGLGEQYF. The variable domain in full, with the rest retrieved from reference TRBV11-3 and TRBJ2-7, is EAGVVQSPRYKIIEKKQPVAFWCNPISGHNTLYWYLQNLGQGPELLIRYENEEAVDDSQLPKDRFSAERLKGVDSTLKIQPAELGDSAVYLCASSLGRGLGEQYFGPGTRLTVT.

This clone showed up many times. Coverage ceases 3 residues before the CDR3 finishes, and the germline J gene fills in the end. The chain couples TRBV11-2 to TRBJ2-2, with TRBD2 as a possible D gene (6 bases). CDR1 and CDR2 from the germline V gene are SGHAT and FQNNGV. V was cut by 5 bases and J by 2 bases, with 12 bases left in between. This CDR3 has 15 residues. The CDR3 bases that were read are TGTGCCAGCAGCAAAATTAGCGGTAACACCGGGGAG. It translates to CASSKISGNTGE. The whole CDR3 region reads CASSKISGNTGELFF. Full variable domain (remainder filled in from reference TRBV11-2 and TRBJ2-2): EAGVAQSPRYKIIEKRQSVAFWCNPISGHATLYWYQQILGQGPKLLIQFQNNGVVDDSQLPKDRFSAERLKGVDSTLKIQPAKLEDSAVYLCASSKISGNTGELFFGEGSRLTVL.

This clone was recorded at least ten times. The read comes to an end 3 residues before the CDR3 does, leaving the germline J gene to fill in the end. J is TRBJ2-7 and V is TRBV23-1; D tentatively reads TRBD1 or TRBD2 (5 bases each). TRBV23-1 is flagged as an ORF with uncertain function. The CDR3 extends over 16 amino acids. The germline V and J ends were trimmed by 2 bases and 1 base, with 15 bases remaining between them. The sequenced CDR3 bases are TGCGCCAGCAGTCAACGTTGCGCAGGGAGTTCCTACGAG. Encoded protein: CASSQRCAGSSYE. The full CDR3 sequence reads CASSQRCAGSSYEQYF.

This clone has only a few counts. The CDR3 is cut off 3 residues early in the read; its end comes from the germline J gene. The genes are TRBV19 and TRBJ2-7; 7 bases are a match to TRBD2. Germline CDR1 reads LNHDA; CDR2 reads SQIVND (reference sequence). CDR3 length: 16 residues. The V and J ends lost 10 bases and 0 bases, in that order; junction bases with no gene match: 15. The part of the CDR3 DNA that was read is TGTGCCACTAGCATTAGTCAGCGGGGTTTCTCCTACGAG. Translating gives CATSISQRGFSYE. The full-length CDR3 reads as CATSISQRGFSYEQYF.

This clone was seen many times. The missing CDR3 end, 3 residues past where the read stops, is filled in from the germline J gene. V is TRBV20-1 and J is TRBJ2-7, with TRBD1 matching over 7 bases. Germline loops: CDR1 DFQATT, CDR2 SNEGSKA (reference sequence). Trimming removed 7 bases from V and 5 bases from J; junction bases left unmatched: 8. The CDR3 covers 12 residues. The CDR3 bases that were read are TGCAGTGTCACCCCGACAGGGCACGAG. Protein: CSVTPTGHE. The CDR3, in full, reads CSVTPTGHEQYF.

Ten or more counts support this clone. The CDR3 end is not reached by the read, which stops 3 residues before it; the germline J gene fills it in. The rearrangement links TRBV6-2 or TRBV6-3 to TRBJ2-7; 10 nucleotides align to TRBD1. The length of the CDR3 is 16 residues. V was clipped by 2 bases and J by 4 bases; unmatched bases: 8. Germline CDR1 and CDR2: MNHEY and SVGEGT. CDR3 region: CASSYVSGTGAYEQYF. The covered CDR3 bases are TGTGCCAGCAGTTACGTTTCCGGGACAGGGGCGTACGAG.

This clone has a count of ten or more. The missing CDR3 end, 3 residues past where the read stops, is filled in from the germline J gene. The V gene is TRBV20-1, the J gene TRBJ1-2; TRBD1 matches 8 bases. The trim removed 3 bases at V and 4 bases at J, leaving 10 bases unmatched. In germline, CDR1 is DFQATT, CDR2 SNEGSKA (reference sequence). The CDR3 runs to 15 residues. This CDR3 reads CSASRGQGKAYGYTF. CDR3 DNA (partial): TGCAGTGCTAGCCGCGGACAGGGCAAGGCCTATGGC.

This clone was seen a few times. The missing CDR3 end, 3 residues past where the read stops, is filled in from the germline J gene. The V gene is TRBV18, the J gene TRBJ1-6, with D possibly TRBD1 on 6 matching bases. V was cut by 3 bases and J by 11 bases, with 14 bases left in between. The CDR3 length is 14 residues. Germline lookup yields CDR1 KGHSH and CDR2 LQKENI. CDR3 region: CASSPETGLTPLHF. The DNA read from the CDR3 is TGTGCCAGCTCACCGGAGACAGGTCTCACACCC.

Many counts were recorded for this clone. The read gets to within 3 residues of the CDR3 end, and the germline J gene fills in the rest. The rearrangement joins TRBV6-1 to TRBJ2-7; 7 bases fit TRBD1. From germline, CDR1 is MNHNS and CDR2 SASEGT. CDR3 size: 16 residues. V was pared by 2 bases and J by 0 bases, with 7 bases of the junction left unmatched. The DNA read from the CDR3 is TGTGCCAGCAGTGAAAGAGGACAGGTGAACTCCTACGAG. Translated: CASSERGQVNSYE. In full, the CDR3 is CASSERGQVNSYEQYF.

This clone was seen at least ten times. The read ends 3 residues before the CDR3 terminus; that terminus is restored from the germline J gene. The chain uses TRBV5-1 and TRBJ1-1; D not resolved. With 0 bases removed from V and 4 bases from J, the gap between germline ends came to 4 bases. The length of the CDR3 is 12 residues. Germline V gene lookup returns CDR1 SGHRS and CDR2 YFSETQ. The covered CDR3 bases are TGCGCCAGCAGCTTGGGGCTCACTGAA. It yields the protein CASSLGLTE. From start to end, the CDR3 is CASSLGLTEAFF. Filled out from reference TRBV5-1 and TRBJ1-1, the complete variable domain reads KAGVTQTPRYLIKTRGQQVTLSCSPISGHRSVSWYQQTPGQGLQFLFEYFSETQRNKGNFPGRFSGRQFSNSRSEMNVSTLELGDSALYLCASSLGLTEAFFGQGTRLTVV.

This clone was observed many times. The read terminates 3 residues before the CDR3 end, so the remaining end is supplied by the germline J gene. The J gene is TRBJ2-2, the V gene TRBV28; TRBD1 matches 10 bases. There are 16 residues in the CDR3. CDR1 MDHEN and CDR2 SYDVKM come from the germline V gene. V lost 6 bases to trimming and J lost 5 bases; unmatched junction nucleotides: 9. CDR3 protein: CASSKTGTGATGELFF. Partial CDR3 DNA: TGTGCCAGCAGCAAAACCGGGACAGGGGCGACCGGGGAG.

This clone was seen a few times. The read comes to an end 3 residues before the CDR3 does, leaving the germline J gene to fill in the end. The chain combines TRBV5-1 with TRBJ2-2, with D uncertain. This CDR3 has 13 amino acids. Looked up from germline, CDR1 is SGHRS and CDR2 is YFSETQ. Incomplete CDR3 DNA: TGCGCCAGCAGCTTTGGGCCTAATGAAAAG. This translates into CASSFGPNEK. The CDR3 reads in full as CASSFGPNEKLFF.

This clone was detected ten times or more. The CDR3 end lies 3 residues beyond the end of the read and is filled in from the germline J gene. The chain uses TRBV19 and TRBJ2-7; TRBD1 matches at 7 bases. The junction had 5 bases not matched to a gene; V was cut back by 4 bases and J by 2 bases. Germline V gene sequence: CDR1 LNHDA, CDR2 SQIVND (reference sequence). The length of the CDR3 is 14 residues. CDR3 region: CASSTNRGPYEQYF. The CDR3 DNA, read in part, is TGTGCCAGTAGTACCAACAGGGGACCCTACGAG.

This clone appeared many times. The CDR3 extends 3 residues past the end of the read, so its final part is completed from the germline J gene. The V and J genes are TRBV5-1 and TRBJ1-2, with TRBD1 as a possible D gene (6 bases). This CDR3 spans 15 amino acids. Germline V CDR1 and CDR2: SGHRS, YFSETQ. Trimming left V 5 bases short and J 0 bases short, with 14 bases between. Here the CDR3 reads CASRPGTQTNYGYTF. The DNA read from the CDR3 is TGCGCCAGCAGGCCCGGGACACAAACTAACTATGGC. Together with reference TRBV5-1 and TRBJ1-2, the CDR3 gives the full variable domain: KAGVTQTPRYLIKTRGQQVTLSCSPISGHRSVSWYQQTPGQGLQFLFEYFSETQRNKGNFPGRFSGRQFSNSRSEMNVSTLELGDSALYLCASRPGTQTNYGYTFGSGTRLTVV.

This clone showed up many times. The CDR3 spells CSARVQGGTGELFF. CDR3 bases read: TGCAGTGCTAGAGTACAGGGAGGAACCGGGGAG. The chain recombines TRBV20-1 with TRBJ2-2, with D possibly being TRBD1 or TRBD2 (6 bases each). The read halts 3 residues ahead of the CDR3 end, with the missing end drawn from the germline J gene. The CDR3 sequence is 14 residues long. V was trimmed by 1 base and J by 5 bases, leaving 11 bases between them. Germline V lookup: CDR1 DFQATT, CDR2 SNEGSKA (reference sequence).

In this sample, this clone turned up many times. The read ends 3 residues shy of where the CDR3 ends; the end is completed using the germline J gene. The identical CDR3 is also encoded by other nucleotide sequences in the sample. The genes are TRBV30 and TRBJ1-5; D gene uncertain. This CDR3 contains 13 residues. The V and J ends lost 0 bases and 2 bases respectively, with 5 bases between them. Germline-derived CDR1 and CDR2 are GTSNPN and SVGIG (reference sequence). The CDR3 loop reads CAWSVAGNQPQHF. The covered CDR3 bases are TGTGCCTGGAGTGTTGCAGGCAATCAGCCC.

This clone was counted ten times or more. The CDR3 end lies 3 residues beyond the end of the read and is filled in from the germline J gene. V usage is TRBV5-1 and J usage is TRBJ2-7, with 11 positions matching TRBD2. J gave up 1 base and V 5 bases, and 8 bases lay outside the gene matches. Germline V gene sequence: CDR1 SGHRS, CDR2 YFSETQ. The CDR3 totals 16 residues. Incomplete CDR3 DNA: TGCGCCAGCAGGGGGCCCGGGACTAGCGGTTCCTACGAG. Amino acids: CASRGPGTSGSYE. The CDR3 in full is CASRGPGTSGSYEQYF.

In its sample, this clone was seen many times. The CDR3 end is not reached by the read, which stops 3 residues before it; the germline J gene fills it in. The rearrangement joins TRBV7-2 to TRBJ2-2, with D possibly matching TRBD2 (6 bases). With 4 bases removed from V and 2 bases from J, the gap between germline ends came to 8 bases. Per germline, CDR1 SGHTA and CDR2 FQGNSA. This CDR3 region has 14 residues. CDR3 in amino acids: CASSSLANTGELFF. The DNA read from the CDR3 is TGTGCCAGCAGCTCACTAGCCAACACCGGGGAG.